This TCR beta chain originates from a study of blood T cell repertoires in COVID-19. Overall study context: The United States, Italy and Spain provided the acute and convalescent COVID-19 samples.

During active infection, Seattle patients enrolled and were then monitored through disease. How the authors handled the data: Amplified reference gene primers provided the basis for estimating nucleated cell counts. Assay used: immunoSEQ multiplex PCR; TCRdb lists only in-frame clones, some missing. V, J and clone size were drawn from that table, and D and trimming were deduced from the DNA. The table shows 210,000 or so clones, with around 80% occurring only once. There are 13 residues in the CDR3. The junction had 3 bases not matched to a gene; V was cut back by 6 bases and J by 3 bases. Per the germline V gene, CDR1 is MDHEN and CDR2 is SYDVKM.

The chain uses TRBV28 and TRBJ2-7, with 9 bases fitting TRBD1. The sequencing input was peripheral blood. This receptor was taken from a woman older than 75 with COVID-19, enrolled during active disease. The CDR3 spells CASRGQGNYEQYF. The CDR3 nucleotides are TGTGCCAGCAGAGGACAGGGGAACTACGAGCAGTACTTC.